Each of the 18 T cell receptor beta chains below was sequenced from the same sample in a study of cytomegalovirus exposure and HLA in healthy donors. The PCR made use of 60 Vbeta and 13 Jbeta primers. Clones were read by immunoSEQ multiplex PCR, and TCRdb kept only the in-frame ones, dropping some. This repertoire shows about 93,000 clones, 65% to 85% found once; its top ten account for 3.8%. Sequenced material: PBMCs. All receptors derive from a man aged 45-65 years in good health and CMV-seronegative.

The rearrangement links TRBV6-4 to TRBJ1-2; TRBD1 matches 11 bases. This CDR3 has 12 residues. V was clipped by 6 bases and J by 6 bases; unmatched bases: 0. Germline CDR1 and CDR2: MRHNA and SNTAGT. In DNA, the CDR3 is TGTGCCAGCAGGGGACAGGGGGATGGCTACACCTTC. Translated, it gives CASRGQGDGYTF.

This chain links TRBV7-2 with TRBJ2-7, with 8 positions matching TRBD1. V lost 5 bases to trimming and J lost 7 bases; unmatched junction nucleotides: 10. In germline, CDR1 is SGHTA, CDR2 FQGNSA. The CDR3 is 14 residues long. The CDR3 DNA reads TGTGCCAGCAGCCCGCAGAGACAGGGGCGGGAGCAGTACTTC. It is translated as CASSPQRQGREQYF.

The rearrangement links TRBV2 to TRBJ2-7; the D gene is possibly TRBD1 (6 bases). The CDR3 covers 13 residues. V dropped 7 bases and J dropped 3 bases, with 13 bases sitting between them. Germline V lookup: CDR1 SNHLY, CDR2 FYNNEI. The CDR3 region is CASTRTAYYEQYF. The CDR3 DNA reads as TGTGCCAGCACGAGGACAGCTTACTACGAGCAGTACTTC. Based on the CDR3 plus reference TRBV2 and TRBJ2-7, the full variable domain is EPEVTQTPSHQVTQMGQEVILRCVPISNHLYFYWYRQILGQKVEFLVSFYNNEISEKSEIFDDQFSVERPDGSNFTLKIRSTKLEDSAMYFCASTRTAYYEQYFGPGTRLTVT.

This chain joins TRBV7-9 and TRBJ2-7, with 7 bases matching TRBD1. Germline loops: CDR1 SEHNR, CDR2 FQNEAQ (reference sequence). This CDR3 region has 12 residues. V lost 7 bases and J lost 6; bases outside the gene matches: 6. CDR3 DNA: TGTGCCAGCACCCTCGACAGGGCCGAGCAGTACTTC. Its protein is CASTLDRAEQYF.

The chain recombines TRBV28 with TRBJ2-2, with D unresolved. Trimming cost V 4 bases and J 4 bases, with 4 bases left between them. The germline V gene has CDR1 MDHEN and CDR2 SYDVKM. The CDR3 contains 12 residues. The CDR3 DNA reads as TGTGCCAGCAGTTCACTCACCGGGGAGCTGTTTTTT. Translated: CASSSLTGELFF.

Only a few counts were recorded for this clone. CDR3 sequence: CASSRATNEKLFF. DNA of the CDR3: TGTGCCAGCAGCCGGGCAACTAATGAAAAACTGTTTTTT. V usage is TRBV7-2 and J usage is TRBJ1-4; D is unresolved. This CDR3 has 13 amino acids. Between the trimmed V and J ends, which lost 5 bases and 0 bases, there was a span of 4 bases. Per germline, CDR1 SGHTA and CDR2 FQGNSA.

This clone was found a few times. The chain uses TRBV5-1 and TRBJ1-4; 7 bases match TRBD1. Germline V gives CDR1 SGHRS, CDR2 YFSETQ. V lost 4 bases and J lost 8; bases outside the gene matches: 5. The CDR3 consists of 13 residues. The DNA of the CDR3 is TGCGCCAGCAGCACCGAGGACAGGGAAAAACTGTTTTTT. It specifies CASSTEDREKLFF.

The V gene is TRBV11-2, the J gene TRBJ2-7; 10 positions agree with TRBD2. The CDR3 extends over 15 amino acids. Germline CDR1 reads SGHAT; CDR2 reads FQNNGV. The V gene end was trimmed by 2 bases and the J gene end by 2 bases; junction bases not matched to a gene: 3. The CDR3 is CASSLTSGTAYEQYF. The CDR3 region has the DNA TGTGCCAGCAGCTTAACTAGCGGGACCGCCTACGAGCAGTACTTC. Based on the CDR3 plus reference TRBV11-2 and TRBJ2-7, the full variable domain is EAGVAQSPRYKIIEKRQSVAFWCNPISGHATLYWYQQILGQGPKLLIQFQNNGVVDDSQLPKDRFSAERLKGVDSTLKIQPAKLEDSAVYLCASSLTSGTAYEQYFGPGTRLTVT.

The V gene is TRBV2, the J gene TRBJ1-1, with D perhaps matching TRBD1 (5 bases). Germline loops: CDR1 SNHLY, CDR2 FYNNEI. The length of the CDR3 is 14 residues. V lost 2 bases, J lost 5 bases, and 12 bases lay in between. CDR3 DNA: TGTGCCAGCAGTGAACAGGGAGCGGGGACTGAAGCTTTCTTT. Translating it yields CASSEQGAGTEAFF.

The gene calls are TRBV7-9 and TRBJ2-4, with D tentatively TRBD1 (6 bases). The length of the CDR3 is 17 residues. From germline, CDR1 is SEHNR and CDR2 FQNEAQ (reference sequence). V shed 2 bases and J shed 1 base, with 15 bases lying between them. The CDR3 nucleotides read TGTGCCAGCAGCTTAATATCAGGGGCGGAGGCCAAAAACATTCAGTACTTC. This gives the protein CASSLISGAEAKNIQYF.

The chain combines TRBV28 with TRBJ1-1, with D possibly matching TRBD1 (6 bases). The V gene's germline CDR1 is MDHEN and CDR2 SYDVKM. The V end lost 4 bases, the J end lost 0 bases, and 12 bases lay between the germline ends. The CDR3 spans 15 residues. CDR3 in amino acids: CASSSTGSMNTEAFF. CDR3 nucleotides: TGTGCCAGCAGTTCCACAGGGAGCATGAACACTGAAGCTTTCTTT.

The chain couples TRBV6-4 to TRBJ2-3; TRBD1 agrees at 12 bases. Germline-derived CDR1 and CDR2 are MRHNA and SNTAGT. CDR3 length equals 19 residues. J lost 3 bases, V lost 5 bases, and 15 bases had no gene match. CDR3 in amino acids: CASSLFGRDRGLCTDTQYF. The DNA for the CDR3 is TGTGCCAGCAGTCTCTTTGGACGGGACAGGGGGCTTTGTACAGATACGCAGTATTTT.

This clone was observed a single time. This chain connects TRBV19 to TRBJ2-2, with 8 nucleotides matching TRBD1. Germline trimming cut 4 bases from V and 4 bases from J; bases unmatched to any gene: 5. Germline V gene lookup returns CDR1 LNHDA and CDR2 SQIVND (reference sequence). The CDR3 totals 15 residues. The CDR3 DNA is TGTGCCAGTAGTAGAATGGACAGGGTCACCGGGGAGCTGTTTTTT. Its protein product is CASSRMDRVTGELFF.

The rearrangement links TRBV7-9 to TRBJ2-7; TRBD1 might be the D (6 bases). CDR3 length: 15 amino acids. CDR1 and CDR2 from the germline V gene are SEHNR and FQNEAQ (reference sequence). The V end was cut by 3 bases, the J end by 6 bases, with 18 bases between. CDR3 in amino acids: CASSFRGIPASEQYF. In nucleotides, the CDR3 is TGTGCCAGCAGCTTCAGGGGAATCCCAGCTTCCGAGCAGTACTTC.

The CDR3 DNA follows: TGCGCCAGCAGTTCCGGACTAGCCCGGTACAATGAGCAGTTCTTC. It specifies CASSSGLARYNEQFF. The V and J genes are TRBV10-2 and TRBJ2-1, with 8 nucleotides matching TRBD2. The CDR3 spans 15 residues. Germline lookup yields CDR1 WSHSY and CDR2 SAAADI. J gave up 4 bases and V 5 bases, and 7 bases lay outside the gene matches.

This clone has a single count. This chain uses TRBV28 with TRBJ2-1; 8 bases are shared with TRBD2. Germline V lookup: CDR1 MDHEN, CDR2 SYDVKM. The trim removed 5 bases at V and 8 bases at J, leaving 14 bases unmatched. The CDR3 contains 16 residues. CDR3 amino acids: CASSLPPAGASYEQFF. The CDR3, as DNA: TGTGCCAGCAGTCTACCTCCAGCGGGAGCCAGCTATGAGCAGTTCTTC.

The gene calls are TRBV28 and TRBJ1-5, with 8 positions matching TRBD1. Germline V gene lookup returns CDR1 MDHEN and CDR2 SYDVKM. Trimming took 3 bases from V and 2 from J; bases not matched to a gene: 6. The CDR3 sequence is 16 residues long. The CDR3 protein is CASSFSQGAGNQPQHF. Written as DNA, the CDR3 is TGTGCCAGCAGTTTTAGCCAGGGGGCAGGCAATCAGCCCCAGCATTTT.

The chain uses TRBV9 and TRBJ2-6, with a weak D call TRBD1 (6 bases). V was pared by 3 bases and J by 0 bases, with 7 bases between. CDR3 length equals 15 residues. CDR1 and CDR2 from the germline V gene are SGDLS and YYNGEE. The CDR3 here is CASSEGGSGANVLTF. CDR3 DNA sequence: TGTGCCAGCAGCGAAGGGGGCTCTGGGGCCAACGTCCTGACTTTC. The full variable domain, completed using reference TRBV9 and TRBJ2-6, is DSGVTQTPKHLITATGQRVTLRCSPRSGDLSVYWYQQSLDQGLQFLIQYYNGEERAKGNILERFSAQQFPDLHSELNLSSLELGDSALYFCASSEGGSGANVLTFGAGSRLTVL.